The clone carrying this T cell receptor (beta chain) counts as medium-sized. The data originate from a study of metastatic and nonmetastatic thyroid tumors. Thyroid surgery was performed in patients who had received no treatment beforehand. Trimming took off 0 bases at V and 3 bases at J, with 6 bases between the two ends. CDR1 SGHAT and CDR2 FQNNGV come from the germline V gene. This CDR3 spans 13 amino acids. TCRdb re-called the PCR reads via MiXCR. The table has about 33,000 clones, 15% to 20% seen once; the top ten hold approximately 5%. This TCR was recovered from a female donor with papillary thyroid cancer or a benign thyroid nodule (not recorded which). Some clones in this sample may be carry-over from other donors' samples. Sequences were obtained from blood. This chain links TRBV11-2 with TRBJ2-7; D unclear. CDR3 sequence: CASSLDAVYEQYF. The CDR3 nucleotides are TGTGCCAGCAGCTTAGACGCCGTCTACGAGCAGTACTTC.